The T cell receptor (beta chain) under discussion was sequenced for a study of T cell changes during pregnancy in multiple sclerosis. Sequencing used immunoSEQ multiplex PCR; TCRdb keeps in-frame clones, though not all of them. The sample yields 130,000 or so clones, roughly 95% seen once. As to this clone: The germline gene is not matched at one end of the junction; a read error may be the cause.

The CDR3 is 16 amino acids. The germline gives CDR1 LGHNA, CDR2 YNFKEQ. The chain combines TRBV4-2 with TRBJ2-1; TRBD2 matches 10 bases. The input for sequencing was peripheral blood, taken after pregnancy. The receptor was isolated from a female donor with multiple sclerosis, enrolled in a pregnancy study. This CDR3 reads CASSQEASGRPYEQLF. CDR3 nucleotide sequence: TGTGCCAGCAGCCAAGAGGCTAGCGGGAGACCCTATGAGCAGCTCTTC.